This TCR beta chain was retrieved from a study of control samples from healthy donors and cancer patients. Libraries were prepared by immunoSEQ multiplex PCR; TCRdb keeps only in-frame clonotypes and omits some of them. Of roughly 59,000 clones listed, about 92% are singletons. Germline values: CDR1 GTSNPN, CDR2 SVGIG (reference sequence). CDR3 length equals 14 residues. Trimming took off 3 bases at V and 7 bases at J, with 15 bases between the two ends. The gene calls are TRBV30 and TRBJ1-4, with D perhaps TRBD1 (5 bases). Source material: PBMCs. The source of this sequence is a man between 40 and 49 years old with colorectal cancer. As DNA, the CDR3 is TGTGCCTGGAGAGCAGGGTTGCTTAGTGAAAAACTGTTTTTT. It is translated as CAWRAGLLSEKLFF.